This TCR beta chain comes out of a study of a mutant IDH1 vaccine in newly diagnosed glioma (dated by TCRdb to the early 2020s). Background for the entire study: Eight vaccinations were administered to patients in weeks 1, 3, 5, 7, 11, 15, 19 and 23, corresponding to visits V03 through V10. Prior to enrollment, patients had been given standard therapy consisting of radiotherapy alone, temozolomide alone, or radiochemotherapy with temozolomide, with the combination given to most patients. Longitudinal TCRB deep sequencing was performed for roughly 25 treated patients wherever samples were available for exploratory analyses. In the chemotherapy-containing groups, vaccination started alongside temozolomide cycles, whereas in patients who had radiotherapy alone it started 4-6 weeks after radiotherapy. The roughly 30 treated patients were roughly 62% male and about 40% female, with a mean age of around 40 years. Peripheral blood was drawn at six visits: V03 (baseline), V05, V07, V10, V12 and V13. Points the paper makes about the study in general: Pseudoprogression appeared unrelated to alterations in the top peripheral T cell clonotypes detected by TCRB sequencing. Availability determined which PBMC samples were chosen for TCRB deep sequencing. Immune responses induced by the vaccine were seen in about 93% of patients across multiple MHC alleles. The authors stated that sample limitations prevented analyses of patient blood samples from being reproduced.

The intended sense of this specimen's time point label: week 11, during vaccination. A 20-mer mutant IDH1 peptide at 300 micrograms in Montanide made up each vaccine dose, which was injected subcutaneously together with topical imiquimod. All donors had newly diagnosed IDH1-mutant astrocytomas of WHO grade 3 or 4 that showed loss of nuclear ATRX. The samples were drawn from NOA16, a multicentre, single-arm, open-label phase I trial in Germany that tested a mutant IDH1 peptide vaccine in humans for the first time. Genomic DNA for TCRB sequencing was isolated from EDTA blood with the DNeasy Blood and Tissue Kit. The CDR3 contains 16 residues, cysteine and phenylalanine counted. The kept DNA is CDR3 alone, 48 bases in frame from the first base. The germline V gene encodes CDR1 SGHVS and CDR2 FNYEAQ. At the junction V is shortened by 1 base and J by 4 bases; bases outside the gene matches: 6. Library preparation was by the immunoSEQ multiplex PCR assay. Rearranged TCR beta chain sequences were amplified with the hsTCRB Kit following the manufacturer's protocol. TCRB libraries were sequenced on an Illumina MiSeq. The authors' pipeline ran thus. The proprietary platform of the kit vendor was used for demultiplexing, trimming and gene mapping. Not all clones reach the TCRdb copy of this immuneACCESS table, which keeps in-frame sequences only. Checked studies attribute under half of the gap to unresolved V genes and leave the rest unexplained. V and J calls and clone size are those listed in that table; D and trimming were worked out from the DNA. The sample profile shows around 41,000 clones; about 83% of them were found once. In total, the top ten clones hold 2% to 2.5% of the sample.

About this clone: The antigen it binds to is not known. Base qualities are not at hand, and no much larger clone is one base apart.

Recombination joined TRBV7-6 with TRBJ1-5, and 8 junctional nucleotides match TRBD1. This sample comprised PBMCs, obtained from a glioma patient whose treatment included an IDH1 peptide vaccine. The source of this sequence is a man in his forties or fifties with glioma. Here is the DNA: TGTGCCAGCAGCTTAGAGCCGGGACAGGTTAATCAGCCCCAGCATTTT. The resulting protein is CASSLEPGQVNQPQHF.